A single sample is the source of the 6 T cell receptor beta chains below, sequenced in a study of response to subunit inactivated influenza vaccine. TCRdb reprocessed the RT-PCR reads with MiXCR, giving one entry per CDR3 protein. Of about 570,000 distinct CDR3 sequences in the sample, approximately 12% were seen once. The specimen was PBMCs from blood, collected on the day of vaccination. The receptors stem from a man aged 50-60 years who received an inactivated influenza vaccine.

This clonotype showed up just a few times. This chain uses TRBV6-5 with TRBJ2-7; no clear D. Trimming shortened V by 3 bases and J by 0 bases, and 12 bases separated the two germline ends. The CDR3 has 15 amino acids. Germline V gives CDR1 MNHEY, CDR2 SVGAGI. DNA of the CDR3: TGTGCCAGCAGTTATCACCCCCAGGACTCCTACGAGCAGTACTTC. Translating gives CASSYHPQDSYEQYF.

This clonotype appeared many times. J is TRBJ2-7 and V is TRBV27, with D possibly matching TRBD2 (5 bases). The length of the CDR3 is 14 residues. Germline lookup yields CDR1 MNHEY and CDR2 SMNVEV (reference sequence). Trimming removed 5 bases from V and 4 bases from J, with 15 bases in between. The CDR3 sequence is CASSPDLGPYEQYF. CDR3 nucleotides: TGTGCCAGCAGTCCGGACTTAGGACCTTACGAGCAGTACTTC.

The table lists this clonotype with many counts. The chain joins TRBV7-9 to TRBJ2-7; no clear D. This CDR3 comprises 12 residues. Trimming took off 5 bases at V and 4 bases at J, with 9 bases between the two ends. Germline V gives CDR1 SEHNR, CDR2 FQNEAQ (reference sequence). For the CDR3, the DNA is TGTGCCAGCAGCCCGCCAGCGTACGAGCAGTACTTC. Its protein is CASSPPAYEQYF.

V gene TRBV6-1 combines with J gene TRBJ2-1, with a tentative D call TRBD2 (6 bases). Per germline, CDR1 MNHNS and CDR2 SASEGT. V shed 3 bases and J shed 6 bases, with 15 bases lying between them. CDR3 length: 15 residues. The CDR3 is CASSDGLPASNEQFF. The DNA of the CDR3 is TGTGCCAGCAGTGACGGACTACCCGCGAGCAATGAGCAGTTCTTC.

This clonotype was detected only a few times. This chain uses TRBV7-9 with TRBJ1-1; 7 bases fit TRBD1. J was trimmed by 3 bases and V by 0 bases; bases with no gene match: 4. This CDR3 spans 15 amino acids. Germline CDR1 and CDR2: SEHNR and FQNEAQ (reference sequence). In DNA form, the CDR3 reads TGTGCCAGCAGCTTAGCGAAGGGGGCTGACACTGAAGCTTTCTTT. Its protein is CASSLAKGADTEAFF.

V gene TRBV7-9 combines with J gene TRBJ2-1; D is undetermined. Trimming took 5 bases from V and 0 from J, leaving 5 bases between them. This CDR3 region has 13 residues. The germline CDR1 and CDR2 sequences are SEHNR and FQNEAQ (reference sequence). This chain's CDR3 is CASSMSSYNEQFF. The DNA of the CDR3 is TGTGCCAGCAGCATGAGCTCCTACAATGAGCAGTTCTTC. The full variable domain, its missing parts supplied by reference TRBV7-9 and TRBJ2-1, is DTGVSQNPRHKITKRGQNVTFRCDPISEHNRLYWYRQTLGQGPEFLTYFQNEAQLEKSRLLSDRFSAERPKGSFSTLEIQRTEQGDSAMYLCASSMSSYNEQFFGPGTRLTVL.